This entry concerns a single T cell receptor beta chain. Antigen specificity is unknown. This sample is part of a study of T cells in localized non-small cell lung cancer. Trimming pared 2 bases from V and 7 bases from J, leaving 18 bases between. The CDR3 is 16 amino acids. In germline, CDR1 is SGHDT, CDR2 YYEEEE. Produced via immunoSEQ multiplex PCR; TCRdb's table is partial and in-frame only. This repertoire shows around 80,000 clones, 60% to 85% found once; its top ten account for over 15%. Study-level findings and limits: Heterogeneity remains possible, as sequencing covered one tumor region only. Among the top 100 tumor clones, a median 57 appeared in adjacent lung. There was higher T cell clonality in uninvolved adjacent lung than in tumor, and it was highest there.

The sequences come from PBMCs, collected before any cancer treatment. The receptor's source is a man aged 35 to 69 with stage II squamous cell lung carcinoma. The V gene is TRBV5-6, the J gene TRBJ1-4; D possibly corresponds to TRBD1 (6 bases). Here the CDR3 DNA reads TGTGCCAGCAGCTTTGGAGGCAGGGGAGGGGGTGAAAAACTGTTTTTT. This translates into CASSFGGRGGGEKLFF.